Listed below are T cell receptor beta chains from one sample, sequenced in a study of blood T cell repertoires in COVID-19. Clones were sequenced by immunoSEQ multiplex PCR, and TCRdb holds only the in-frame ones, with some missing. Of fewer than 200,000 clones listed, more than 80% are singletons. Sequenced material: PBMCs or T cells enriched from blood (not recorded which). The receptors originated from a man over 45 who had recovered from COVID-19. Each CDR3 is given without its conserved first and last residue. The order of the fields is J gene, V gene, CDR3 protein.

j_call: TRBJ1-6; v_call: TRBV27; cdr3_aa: ASPSYSGGSVNSPLH
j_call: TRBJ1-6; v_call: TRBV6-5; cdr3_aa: AVNFGGLSSPLH
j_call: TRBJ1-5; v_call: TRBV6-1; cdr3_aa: ASSEMAGGNQPQH
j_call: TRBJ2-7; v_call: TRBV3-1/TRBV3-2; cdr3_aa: ASSQVTGGYYEQY
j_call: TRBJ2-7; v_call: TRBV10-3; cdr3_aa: AISWGLAASYEQY
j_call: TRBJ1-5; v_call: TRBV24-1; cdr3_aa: ATSAGGDPQPQH
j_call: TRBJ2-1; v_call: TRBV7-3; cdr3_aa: ASSPGLGGNEQF
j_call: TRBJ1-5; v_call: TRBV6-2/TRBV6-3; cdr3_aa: ASTPGVGVRSNQPQH
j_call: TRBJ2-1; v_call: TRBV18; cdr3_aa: ASSRGGRTYNEQF
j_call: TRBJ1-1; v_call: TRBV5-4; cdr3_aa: ASSLDGTEAF
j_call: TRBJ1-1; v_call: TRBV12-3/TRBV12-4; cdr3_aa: ASRTGPSTEAF
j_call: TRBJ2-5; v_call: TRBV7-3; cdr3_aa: ASSLSLGGHETQY
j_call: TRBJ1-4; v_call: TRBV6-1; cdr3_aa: ASSQGDWPTNEKLF
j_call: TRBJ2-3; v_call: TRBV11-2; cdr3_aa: ASGRDGSTDTQY
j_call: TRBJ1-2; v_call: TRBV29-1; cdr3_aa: SAWDRALGRYT
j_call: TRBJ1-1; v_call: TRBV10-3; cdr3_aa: AISESLEALNTEAF
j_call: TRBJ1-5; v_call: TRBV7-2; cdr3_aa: ASSRAGGGLQPQH
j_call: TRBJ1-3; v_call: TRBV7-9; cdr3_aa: ASSPRINTIY
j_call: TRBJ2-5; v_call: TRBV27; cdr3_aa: ASSLGQGETQY
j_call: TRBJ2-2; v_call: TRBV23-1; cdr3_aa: ASSQSGGTNENTGELF
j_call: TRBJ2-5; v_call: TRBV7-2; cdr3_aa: ASSLISGGRETQY
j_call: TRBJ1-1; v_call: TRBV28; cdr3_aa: ASLTGGTEAF
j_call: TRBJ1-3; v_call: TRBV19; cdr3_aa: ASSLGQGRSGNTIY
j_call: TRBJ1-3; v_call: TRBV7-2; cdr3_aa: ASSPRVVAGNTIY